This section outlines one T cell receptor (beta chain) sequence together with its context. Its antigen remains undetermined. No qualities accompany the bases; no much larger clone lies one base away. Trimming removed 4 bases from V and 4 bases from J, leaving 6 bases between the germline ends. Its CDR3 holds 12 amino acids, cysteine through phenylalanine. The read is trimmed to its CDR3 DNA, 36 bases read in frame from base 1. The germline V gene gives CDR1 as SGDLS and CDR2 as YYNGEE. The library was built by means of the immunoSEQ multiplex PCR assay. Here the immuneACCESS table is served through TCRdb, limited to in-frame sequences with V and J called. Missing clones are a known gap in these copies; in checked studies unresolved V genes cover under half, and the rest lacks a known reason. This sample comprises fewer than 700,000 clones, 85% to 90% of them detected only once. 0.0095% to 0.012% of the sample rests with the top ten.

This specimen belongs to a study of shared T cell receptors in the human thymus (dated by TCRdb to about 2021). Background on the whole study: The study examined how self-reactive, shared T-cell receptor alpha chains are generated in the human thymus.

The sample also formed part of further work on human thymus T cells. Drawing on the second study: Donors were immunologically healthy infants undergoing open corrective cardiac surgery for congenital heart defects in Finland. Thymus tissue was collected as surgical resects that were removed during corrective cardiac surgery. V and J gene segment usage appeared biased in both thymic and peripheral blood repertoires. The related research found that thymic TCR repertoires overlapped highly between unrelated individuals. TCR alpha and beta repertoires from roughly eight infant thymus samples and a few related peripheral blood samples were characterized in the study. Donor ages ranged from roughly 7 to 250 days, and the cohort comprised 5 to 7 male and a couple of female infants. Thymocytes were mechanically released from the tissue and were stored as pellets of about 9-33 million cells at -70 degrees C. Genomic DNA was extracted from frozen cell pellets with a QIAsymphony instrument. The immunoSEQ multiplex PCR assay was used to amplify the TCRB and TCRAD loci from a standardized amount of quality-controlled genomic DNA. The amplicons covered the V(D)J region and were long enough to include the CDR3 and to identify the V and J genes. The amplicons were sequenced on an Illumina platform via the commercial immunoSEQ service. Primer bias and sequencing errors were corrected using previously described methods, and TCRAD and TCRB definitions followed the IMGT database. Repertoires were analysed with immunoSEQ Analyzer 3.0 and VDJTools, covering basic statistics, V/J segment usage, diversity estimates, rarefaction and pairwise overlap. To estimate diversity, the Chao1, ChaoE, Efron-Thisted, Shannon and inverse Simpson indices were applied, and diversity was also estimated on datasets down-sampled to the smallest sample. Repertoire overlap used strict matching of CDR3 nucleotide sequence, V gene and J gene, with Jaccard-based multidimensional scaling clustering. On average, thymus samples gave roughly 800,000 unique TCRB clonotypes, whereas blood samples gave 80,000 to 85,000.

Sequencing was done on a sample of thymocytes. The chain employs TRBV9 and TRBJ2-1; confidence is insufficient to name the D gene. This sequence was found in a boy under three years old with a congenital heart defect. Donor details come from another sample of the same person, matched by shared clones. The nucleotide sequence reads TGTGCCAGCAGCCCAGATTACAATGAGCAGTTCTTC. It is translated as CASSPDYNEQFF. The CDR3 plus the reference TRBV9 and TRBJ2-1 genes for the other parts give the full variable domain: DSGVTQTPKHLITATGQRVTLRCSPRSGDLSVYWYQQSLDQGLQFLIQYYNGEERAKGNILERFSAQQFPDLHSELNLSSLELGDSALYFCASSPDYNEQFFGPGTRLTVL.